This entry describes one TCR beta chain. The PCR had 60 Vbeta and 13 Jbeta primers. The repertoire was sequenced with immunoSEQ multiplex PCR; TCRdb's copy has only in-frame clones and lacks some. The profile shows about 130,000 clones, roughly 74% of them singletons. This sample is drawn from a study of cytomegalovirus exposure and HLA in healthy donors. Sample: PBMCs. The source is a woman in her forties or fifties in good health and CMV-seropositive.

The CDR3 sequence: CAWSVGGGEPQHF. The CDR3 DNA is TGTGCCTGGAGTGTCGGGGGTGGTGAGCCCCAGCATTTT. The rearrangement links TRBV30 to TRBJ1-5; possibly TRBD1 for D (5 bases). Germline loops: CDR1 GTSNPN, CDR2 SVGIG (reference sequence). V dropped 0 bases and J dropped 8 bases, with 11 bases sitting between them. The CDR3 is 13 residues long.